This T cell receptor (beta chain) was found in a study of identical twins. A universal primer site was incorporated via template switching, and the cDNA contained unique molecular identifiers. TCRdb independently ran MiXCR on the 5' RACE reads; one entry per CDR3 protein. The top ten clones hold around 0.4% of a sample with about 530,000 distinct CDR3 sequences, roughly 15% of them seen once. About this clonotype: Antigen unknown.

This CDR3 is 15 amino acids long. CDR1 is KGHSH, CDR2 LQKENI, per germline. V dropped 3 bases and J dropped 6 bases, with 15 bases sitting between them. Among all donors, each was a healthy Caucasian. Study conclusions and caveats: For zero-insertion analyses, partial confounding could come from invariant MAIT and iNKT cells. Models underpredicted monozygotic twin sharing of out-of-frame TCR alpha.

This sample also appeared in a second study, on yellow fever vaccine responses in identical twins.

The origin of this receptor is a woman aged 18-35 years in good health. The chain links TRBV18 to TRBJ2-1; possibly TRBD1 for D (6 bases). The sample consisted of CD4+ T cells sorted from blood. The CDR3 is CASSPSHDRTNEQFF. The DNA for the CDR3 is TGTGCCAGCTCACCTTCTCATGACAGGACCAATGAGCAGTTCTTC.